This T cell receptor beta chain was profiled in a study of identical twins listed by TCRdb under 2016. As for the study more broadly: To test whether fetal clonotypes persist, the study used deep sequencing on TCR alpha and beta repertoires from monozygotic twins, unrelated adults of various ages, and cord blood. Replicate twin experiments were performed at different times using different library preparation protocols to rule out contamination. Broad study findings and their caveats: Fewer insertions were carried by abundant cord blood beta clonotypes; a weaker similar trend was observed in young adult naive repertoires, while no such trend was observed in memory repertoires. Compared with coincidental sharing between unrelated individuals, out-of-frame TCR alpha sequences shared between twins had an excess of sequences with low generation probability. Zero-insertion analyses could be partly confounded by invariant T cells such as MAIT and iNKT, though diverse VJ usage argued against such confounding for most clonotypes. Recombination models systematically underestimated out-of-frame TCR alpha sharing in monozygotic twins but agreed with sharing between unrelated individuals. Because the same donors could not be followed over many years, the conclusions relied on cross-sectional statistical analysis. Excess twin sharing in beta out-of-frame sequences was weaker because fewer shared sequences lowered the signal-to-noise ratio.

Unmatched junction bases come to 23, with V trimmed by 4 bases and J by 2 bases. The CDR3 sequence holds 21 residues, the cysteine and phenylalanine included. Only the CDR3 region is kept as DNA, spanning 63 bases read in frame from base 1. CDR1 MDHEN and CDR2 SYDVKM were looked up in the germline V gene. Library preparation was by 5' RACE. Sequencing was performed on an Illumina HiSeq 2000. Template switching introduced a universal primer binding site; the final cDNA contained a unique molecular identifier, enabling accurate counting of TCR cDNA molecules. First-strand cDNA for TCR alpha and beta chains was synthesized from specific primers in the conserved constant-segment region. Each cDNA library was double barcoded, with a SMART-Mk sample barcode plus Illumina barcodes, to control for contamination. Two successive PCR steps introduced TruSeq adapter sequences along with Illumina sample barcodes. Sequencing of the TCR alpha and beta cDNA libraries was done on the Illumina HiSeq platform using custom primers. As for the authors' bioinformatics: Raw reads were processed with MiGEC to extract unique molecular identifiers, and MiXCR was used to determine CDR3 positions. Recombination models were inferred per individual with the repgenHMM and IGoR tools using an EM algorithm. The tcR package in R was used for shared clonotype analysis, with sharing normalized by the product of cloneset sizes. Out-of-frame nonproductive sequences were analyzed to study raw recombination free of thymic and clonal selection effects. The public reads were reprocessed in TCRdb via fastp at Q25 and MiXCR, keeping in-frame beta chains. Rows merge per CDR3 protein into single entries with the most common DNA and genes. These V and J calls rely on TCRdb rather than the paper's analysis. In all, the sample holds hundreds of thousands of distinct CDR3 sequences, and around an eighth of those were seen once. The ten largest clonotypes hold around 1.5% of the sample.

In its sample, this clonotype was seen a few times. The target of this receptor is not known. Per-base qualities were not stored, and no clone one base away is much larger. Every donor was a healthy Caucasian. Three pairs of female monozygotic twins, all aged about 18 to 29 years, made up the twin cohort. RNA for TCR libraries was isolated from peripheral blood mononuclear cells. The same data also went into a second study, on yellow fever vaccine responses in identical twins. Reported in the second study: The authors reported that the T cell response to vaccination in identical twins appeared partly convergent and partly personalized. In the study, vaccine-responding T cell clones were precisely tracked in identical twins.

The sequencing sample was made of PBMCs. This receptor chain uses TRBV28 and TRBJ2-3; TRBD1 aligns with 8 central bases. The clonotype originates from a woman aged 18-29 years in good health. The bases are TGTGCCAGCAGTTCCAGGGACAGGTCCAAGTCGCGGGGACCATCCACAGATACGCAGTATTTT. Protein translation: CASSSRDRSKSRGPSTDTQYF.